This T cell receptor beta chain originates from a study of vaccination effects on CD4 cells after COVID-19. Across the study: Everyone in the study got two shots of either the BNT162b2 or mRNA-1273 vaccine.

Viral peptide pool expansion of antigen-specific CD4+ T cells preceded sequencing in the ViraFEST assay. The authors isolated CD4+ T cells after more than eight days of culture. Testing of the vaccine recipients showed negative nucleocapsid antibodies and no prior SARS-CoV-2 infection. Peptides at around 10 ug/ml and IL-2 at 9.5 to 10 IU/ml were added to 1.5 million to 2 million PBMC per well. Half of the medium was exchanged for IL-2 medium on both days 3 and 7. The table came from immunoSEQ multiplex PCR; TCRdb's copy has only in-frame clones and leaves some out. The sample has tens of thousands of clones, about 65% seen once; the top ten hold roughly 3.9%. CDR3 length: 14 residues. Germline V gene sequence: CDR1 LNHNV, CDR2 YYDKDF (reference sequence). Unmatched junction bases numbered 9, after V lost 2 bases and J lost 9 bases. Remarks on this clone: Its antigen is unidentified.

The chain carries TRBV15 and TRBJ1-2, with TRBD1 matching over 7 bases. The TCR was taken from a human donor who received a COVID-19 vaccine. The specimen comprised CD4+ T cells from PBMCs cultured with HCoV-OC43 spike peptides, sampled before COVID-19 vaccination. Subset reported: HCoV-OC43 spike overlapping peptide pool stimulation. CDR3 nucleotide sequence: TGTGCCACCAGCAGATCGAATCTGGGACAGCGCTACACCTTC. Translation: CATSRSNLGQRYTF.